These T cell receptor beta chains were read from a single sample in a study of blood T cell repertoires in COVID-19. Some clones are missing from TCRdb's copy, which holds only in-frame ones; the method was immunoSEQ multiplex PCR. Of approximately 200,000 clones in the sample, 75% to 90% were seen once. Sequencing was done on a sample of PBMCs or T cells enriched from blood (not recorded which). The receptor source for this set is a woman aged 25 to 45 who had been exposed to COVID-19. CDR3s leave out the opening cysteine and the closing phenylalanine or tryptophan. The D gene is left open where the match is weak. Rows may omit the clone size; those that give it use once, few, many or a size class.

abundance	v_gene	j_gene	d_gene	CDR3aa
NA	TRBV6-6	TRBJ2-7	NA	ASSQTGSYEQY
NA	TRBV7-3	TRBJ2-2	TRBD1	ASSLLPQGDRTGELF
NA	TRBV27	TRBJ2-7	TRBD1	ASRSGTVAYEQY
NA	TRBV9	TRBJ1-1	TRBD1	ASSARQGPNTEAF
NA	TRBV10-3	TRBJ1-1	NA	AISESGPRIAAF
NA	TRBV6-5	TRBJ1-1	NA	ASSYQTGTEAF
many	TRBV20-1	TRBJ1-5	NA	SASVGGAQH
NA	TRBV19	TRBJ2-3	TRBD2	ASNQLAGATDTQY
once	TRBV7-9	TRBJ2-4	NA	ASSLAQGRGKNIQY
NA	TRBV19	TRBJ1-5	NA	ASNDNLINQPQH
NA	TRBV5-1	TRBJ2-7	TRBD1	ASSTGRDRGSEQY
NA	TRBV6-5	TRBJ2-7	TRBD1	ASSYSGTGWSYEQY
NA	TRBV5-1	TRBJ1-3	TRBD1	ASSLSPGQPSSGNTIY
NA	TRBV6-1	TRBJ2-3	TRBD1	ASSERTGSDTQY
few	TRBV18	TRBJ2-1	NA	ASSPQGYEQF
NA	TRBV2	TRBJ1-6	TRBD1	ASSEDLTGGRYSPLH
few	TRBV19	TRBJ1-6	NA	ASSMRLDSPLH
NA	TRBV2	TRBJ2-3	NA	ASRPSTGLTDTQY
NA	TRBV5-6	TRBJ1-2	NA	ASSLGQANSGYT
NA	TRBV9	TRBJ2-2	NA	ASSVDWANTGELF
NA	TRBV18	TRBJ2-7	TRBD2	ASSPFGGGPPYEQY
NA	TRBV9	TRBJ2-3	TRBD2	ASSVAGGPADTQY
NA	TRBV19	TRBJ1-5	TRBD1	ASSIKARGLTLGNQPQH
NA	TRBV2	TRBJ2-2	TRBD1	ASQNRGLRDTGELF
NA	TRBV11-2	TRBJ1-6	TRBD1	ASSPGGTGSGNSPLH
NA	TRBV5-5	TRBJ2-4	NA	ASTNPTGAKNIQY